The clone carrying this TCR beta chain was seen only a few times. Its target is not known. Germline lookup yields CDR1 MGHRA and CDR2 YSYEKL. CDR3 length: 15 residues. Trimming stripped 1 base from V and 7 bases from J, with 14 bases between. TCRdb reanalysed the reads using MiXCR and keeps one entry per CDR3 protein. The table shows tens of thousands of distinct CDR3 sequences, with 45% to 55% occurring only once. The data belong to a study of T cell repertoires in cytomegalovirus infection. General study findings and limits: Adding up the frequency of public TCR beta families identified people who carried CMV plus the relevant HLA. Clonotype analysis showed dominance of the ex vivo response by HLA-C-restricted CMV-specific TCR beta clonotypes.

Sequences were derived from CD8+ T cells from cultured PBMCs, sampled from culture after CMV antigen stimulation. This sequence joins TRBV4-1 and TRBJ1-5; tentative D call: TRBD1 (5 bases). The TCR sequence derives from a human donor in good health (CMV status not recorded). Some clones in this sample may be carry-over from other donors' samples. The CDR3 sequence: CASSQGWGDEQPQHF. DNA of the CDR3: TGCGCCAGCAGCCAAGGTTGGGGGGACGAACAGCCCCAGCATTTT.